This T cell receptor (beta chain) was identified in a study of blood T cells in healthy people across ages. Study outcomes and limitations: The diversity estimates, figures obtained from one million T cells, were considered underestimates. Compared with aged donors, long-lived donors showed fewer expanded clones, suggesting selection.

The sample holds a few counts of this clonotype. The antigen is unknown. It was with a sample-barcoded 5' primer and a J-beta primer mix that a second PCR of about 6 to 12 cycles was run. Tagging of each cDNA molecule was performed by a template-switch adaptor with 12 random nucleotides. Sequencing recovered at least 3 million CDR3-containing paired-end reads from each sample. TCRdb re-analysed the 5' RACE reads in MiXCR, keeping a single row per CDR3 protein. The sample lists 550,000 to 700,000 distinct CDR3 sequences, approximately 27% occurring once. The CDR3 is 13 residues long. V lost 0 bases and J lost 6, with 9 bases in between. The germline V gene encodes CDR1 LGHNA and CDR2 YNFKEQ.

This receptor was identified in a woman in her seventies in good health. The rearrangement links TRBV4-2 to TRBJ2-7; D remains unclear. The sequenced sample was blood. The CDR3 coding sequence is TGTGCCAGCAGCCAAGATGGGTCGGGCGAGCAGTACTTC. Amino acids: CASSQDGSGEQYF.